These 5 T cell receptor beta chains originate from one sample sequenced in a study of patients and donors after allogeneic stem cell transplantation. TCRdb processed the RT-PCR reads anew with MiXCR; each CDR3 protein has one entry. The sample includes about 210,000 distinct CDR3 sequences, 35% to 45% of them seen just once. The source material was blood, either unsorted or a sorted T cell fraction (not recorded which). The receptors stem from a human donor who was either an allogeneic HSCT recipient or a stem cell or donor lymphocyte infusion donor (not recorded which). It is not recorded whose cells these are; they may come from a transplant donor.

The table lists this clonotype with a few counts. V gene TRBV12-3 or TRBV12-4 combines with J gene TRBJ1-1; D gene ambiguous. The CDR3 covers 15 residues. Trimming left V 5 bases short and J 3 bases short, with 16 bases between. The CDR3 loop is CASSDIITGDTEAFF. CDR3 bases: TGTGCCAGCAGTGACATCATTACTGGGGACACTGAAGCTTTCTTT.

The V and J genes are TRBV20-1 and TRBJ1-5; TRBD1 might be the D (5 bases). In germline, CDR1 is DFQATT, CDR2 SNEGSKA (reference sequence). CDR3 length equals 13 residues. V dropped 3 bases and J dropped 4 bases, with 10 bases sitting between them. The CDR3 nucleotides are TGCAGTGCTAGGGGGCAGGAGAATCAGCCCCAGCATTTT. Its translation is CSARGQENQPQHF.

V usage is TRBV5-1 and J usage is TRBJ1-3; D is unclear. With 5 bases removed from V and 0 bases from J, the gap between germline ends came to 15 bases. Germline V gives CDR1 SGHRS, CDR2 YFSETQ. This CDR3 comprises 16 residues. The CDR3: CASSFLSGPSGNTIYF. In nucleotides, the CDR3 is TGCGCCAGCAGTTTCCTCAGCGGTCCCTCTGGAAACACCATATATTTT.

This clonotype came up a few times. In DNA form, the CDR3 reads TGCAGTGCTAGAGAGGGCAGTAACACTGAAGCTTTCTTT. Encoded protein: CSAREGSNTEAFF. The chain links TRBV20-1 to TRBJ1-1; D uncertain. CDR3 length equals 13 residues. Germline-derived CDR1 and CDR2 are DFQATT and SNEGSKA (reference sequence). The V end lost 0 bases, the J end lost 2 bases, and 7 bases lay between the germline ends.

The V and J genes are TRBV25-1 and TRBJ2-7, with 7 bases matching TRBD1. Germline lookup yields CDR1 MGHDK and CDR2 SYGVNS. This CDR3 has 15 amino acids. V gave up 0 bases and J gave up 4 bases; unmatched junction bases: 6. This chain's CDR3 is CASSEYGRGKYEQYF. In DNA, the CDR3 is TGTGCCAGCAGTGAATACGGCAGGGGGAAGTACGAGCAGTACTTC.